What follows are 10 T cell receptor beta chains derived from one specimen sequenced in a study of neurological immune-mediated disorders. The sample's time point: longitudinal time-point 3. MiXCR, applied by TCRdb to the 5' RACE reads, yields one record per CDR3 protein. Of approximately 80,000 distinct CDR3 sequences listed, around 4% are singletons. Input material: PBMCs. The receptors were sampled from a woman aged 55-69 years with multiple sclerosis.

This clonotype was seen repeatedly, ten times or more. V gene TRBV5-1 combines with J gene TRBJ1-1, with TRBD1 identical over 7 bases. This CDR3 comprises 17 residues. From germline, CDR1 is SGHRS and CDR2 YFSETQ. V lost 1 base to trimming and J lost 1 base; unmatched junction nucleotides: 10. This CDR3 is CASSLWPRDSKNTEAFF. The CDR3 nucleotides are TGCGCCAGCAGCTTGTGGCCCAGGGACAGCAAGAACACTGAAGCTTTCTTT.

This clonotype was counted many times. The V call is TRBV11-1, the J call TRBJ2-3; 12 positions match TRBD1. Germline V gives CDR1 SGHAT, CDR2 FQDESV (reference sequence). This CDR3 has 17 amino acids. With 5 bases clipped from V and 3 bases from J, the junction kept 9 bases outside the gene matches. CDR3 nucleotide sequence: TGTGCCAGCAGCCCCGAGGGGACAGGGGGCCGAACAGATACGCAGTATTTT. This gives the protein CASSPEGTGGRTDTQYF. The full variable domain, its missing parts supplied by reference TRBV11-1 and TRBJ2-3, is EAEVAQSPRYKITEKSQAVAFWCDPISGHATLYWYRQILGQGPELLVQFQDESVVDDSQLPKDRFSAERLKGVDSTLKIQPAELGDSAMYLCASSPEGTGGRTDTQYFGPGTRLTVL.

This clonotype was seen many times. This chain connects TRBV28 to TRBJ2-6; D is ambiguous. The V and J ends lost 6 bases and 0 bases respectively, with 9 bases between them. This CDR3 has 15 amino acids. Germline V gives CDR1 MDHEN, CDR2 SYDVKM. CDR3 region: CASRTAGSGANVLTF. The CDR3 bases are TGTGCCAGCAGGACCGCCGGCTCTGGGGCCAACGTCCTGACTTTC. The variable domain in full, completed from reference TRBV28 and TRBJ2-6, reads DVKVTQSSRYLVKRTGEKVFLECVQDMDHENMFWYRQDPGLGLRLIYFSYDVKMKEKGDIPEGYSVSREKKERFSLILESASTNQTSMYLCASRTAGSGANVLTFGAGSRLTVL.

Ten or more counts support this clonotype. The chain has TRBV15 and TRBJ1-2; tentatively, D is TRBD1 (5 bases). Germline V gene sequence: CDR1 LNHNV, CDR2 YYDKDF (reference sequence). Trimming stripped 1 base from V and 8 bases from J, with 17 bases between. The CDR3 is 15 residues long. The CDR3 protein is CATSRAPGTLAGYTF. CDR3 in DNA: TGTGCCACCAGCAGAGCCCCCGGGACTTTGGCCGGCTACACCTTC.

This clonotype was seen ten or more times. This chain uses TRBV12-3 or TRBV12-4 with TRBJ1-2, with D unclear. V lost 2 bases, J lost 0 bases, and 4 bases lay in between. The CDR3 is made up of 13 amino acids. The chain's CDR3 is CASSLPPNYGYTF. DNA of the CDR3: TGTGCCAGCAGTTTACCACCTAACTATGGCTACACCTTC.

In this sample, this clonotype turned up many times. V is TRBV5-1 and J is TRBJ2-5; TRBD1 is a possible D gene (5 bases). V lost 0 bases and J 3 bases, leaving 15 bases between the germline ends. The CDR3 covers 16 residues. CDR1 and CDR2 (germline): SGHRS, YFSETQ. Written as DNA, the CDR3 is TGCGCCAGCAGCTTGGGTCCAGGGTCAGGTGAAGAGACCCAGTACTTC. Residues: CASSLGPGSGEETQYF.

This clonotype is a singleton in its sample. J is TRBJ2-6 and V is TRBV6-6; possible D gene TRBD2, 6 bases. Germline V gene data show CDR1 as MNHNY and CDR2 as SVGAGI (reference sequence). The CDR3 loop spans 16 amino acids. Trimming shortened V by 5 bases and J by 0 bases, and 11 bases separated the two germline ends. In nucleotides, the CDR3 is TGTGCCAGCAGTATGGGGGGTGCCTCTGGGGCCAACGTCCTGACTTTC. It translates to CASSMGGASGANVLTF.

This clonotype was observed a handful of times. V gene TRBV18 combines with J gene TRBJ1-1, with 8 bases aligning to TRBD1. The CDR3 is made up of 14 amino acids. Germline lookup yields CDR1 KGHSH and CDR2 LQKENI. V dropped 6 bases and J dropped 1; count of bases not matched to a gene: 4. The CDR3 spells CASSVGQANTEAFF. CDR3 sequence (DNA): TGTGCCAGCTCGGTGGGACAGGCGAACACTGAAGCTTTCTTT.

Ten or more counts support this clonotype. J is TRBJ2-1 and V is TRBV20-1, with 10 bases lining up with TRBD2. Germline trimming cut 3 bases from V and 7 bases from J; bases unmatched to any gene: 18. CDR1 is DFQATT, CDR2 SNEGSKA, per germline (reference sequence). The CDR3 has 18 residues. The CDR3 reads CSARTPRSGGASKNEQFF. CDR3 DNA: TGCAGTGCTAGGACACCCAGGAGCGGGGGGGCCAGTAAAAATGAGCAGTTCTTC.

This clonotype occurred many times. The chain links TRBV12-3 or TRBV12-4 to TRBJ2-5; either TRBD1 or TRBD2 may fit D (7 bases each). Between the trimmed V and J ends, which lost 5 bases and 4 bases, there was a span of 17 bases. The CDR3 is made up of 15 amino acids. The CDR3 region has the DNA TGTGCCAGCAGTGAGACAGGGAGGGGGGGAGAGACCCAGTACTTC. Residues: CASSETGRGGETQYF.